The 14 T cell receptor beta chains in this list originate from one sample, sequenced in a study of radiation and T cells in renal cell carcinoma. Profiled with immunoSEQ multiplex PCR; TCRdb holds only in-frame clones, not every one. The table has about 130,000 clones, approximately 90% seen once. The sample's time point: baseline pretreatment blood. As for treatment: 15 Gy SBRT to primary tumor, nephrectomy 4 weeks later. Here the sequenced sample was blood, taken from a patient whose treatment included radiotherapy and nephrectomy. The receptor set was obtained from a woman aged 50 to 65 with renal cell carcinoma.

The table lists this clone with a few counts. The rearrangement joins TRBV9 to TRBJ2-7; D may be TRBD1 or TRBD2 (5 bases each). Germline V gene data show CDR1 as SGDLS and CDR2 as YYNGEE. Trimming removed 3 bases from V and 7 bases from J, with 14 bases in between. The CDR3 totals 13 residues. CDR3 protein: CASSARDGREQYF. The CDR3 bases are TGTGCCAGCAGCGCTCGGGACGGACGAGAGCAGTACTTC.

The sample holds a few counts of this clone. The V call is TRBV6-1, the J call TRBJ2-1; D gene uncertain. The germline CDR1 and CDR2 sequences are MNHNS and SASEGT. V was shortened by 1 base and J by 8 bases, with 18 bases between the two germline ends. This CDR3 is 16 amino acids long. The CDR3 here is CASSEGAWTVDDEQFF. CDR3 sequence (DNA): TGTGCCAGCAGTGAAGGTGCTTGGACCGTAGACGATGAGCAGTTCTTC.

The J gene is TRBJ1-5, the V gene TRBV6-5; D is perhaps TRBD1 (5 bases). V lost 2 bases to trimming and J lost 0 bases, with 5 bases between them. The CDR3 runs to 14 residues. Per the germline V gene, CDR1 is MNHEY and CDR2 is SVGAGI. The CDR3 sequence: CASSYGASNQPQHF. The CDR3 DNA reads as TGTGCCAGCAGTTACGGGGCTAGCAATCAGCCCCAGCATTTT.

The J gene is TRBJ2-1, the V gene TRBV10-3, with a possible D match to TRBD2 (6 bases). V was cut by 7 bases and J by 2 bases, with 9 bases left in between. This CDR3 is 13 amino acids long. Germline CDR1 and CDR2: ENHRY and SYGVKD. The CDR3 nucleotides read TGTGCCATCACTAGCGACACCTACAATGAGCAGTTCTTC. It yields the protein CAITSDTYNEQFF.

The chain is built from TRBV7-9 and TRBJ2-1; D gene uncertain. The germline V and J ends were trimmed by 4 bases and 6 bases, with 7 bases remaining between them. The CDR3 length is 12 residues. CDR1 and CDR2 (germline): SEHNR, FQNEAQ (reference sequence). Here the CDR3 DNA reads TGTGCCAGCAGCTCCTCTCTCAATGAGCAGTTCTTC. Its protein is CASSSSLNEQFF.

As for this clone: The same CDR3 arises from other DNA sequences in this sample as well. The genes are TRBV7-2 and TRBJ2-1; D is perhaps TRBD2 (6 bases). Trimming took 0 bases from V and 1 from J, leaving 13 bases between them. The CDR3 sequence is 17 residues long. CDR1 is SGHTA and CDR2 is FQGNSA in the germline V gene. The CDR3 bases are TGTGCCAGCAGCTTAGCTCCCCCTAGCGCTTCCTACAATGAGCAGTTCTTC. This gives the protein CASSLAPPSASYNEQFF.

This clone occurred once. The chain combines TRBV14 with TRBJ2-1; the match to TRBD2 covers 7 bases. This CDR3 has 15 residues. Germline V CDR1 and CDR2: SGHDN, FVKESK. V trimming: 4 bases; J trimming: 9 bases; junction bases outside the gene matches: 12. The CDR3 reads CASSPLAGTNFEQFF. The CDR3 DNA reads as TGTGCCAGCAGCCCCCTGGCCGGGACTAATTTTGAGCAGTTCTTC.

The chain carries TRBV5-8 and TRBJ1-5; TRBD1 is a possible D gene (6 bases). V lost 3 bases and J 2 bases, leaving 9 bases between the germline ends. This CDR3 comprises 14 residues. The germline V gene has CDR1 SGHTS and CDR2 YDEGEE. The CDR3 nucleotides read TGTGCCAGCAGCTCCCGGACAGGCAATCAGCCCCAGCATTTT. The encoded protein is CASSSRTGNQPQHF. The entire variable domain, with the rest obtained from reference TRBV5-8 and TRBJ1-5, is as follows: EAGVTQSPTHLIKTRGQQATLRCSPISGHTSVYWYQQALGLGLQFLLWYDEGEERNRGNFPPRFSGRQFPNYSSELNVNALELEDSALYLCASSSRTGNQPQHFGDGTRLSIL.

DNA for the CDR3: TGTGCCAGCAGCTCCGGACGGGGATCCTACGAGCAGTACTTC. Its translation is CASSSGRGSYEQYF. This sequence joins TRBV7-3 and TRBJ2-7; perhaps TRBD2 as D (5 bases). Between the trimmed V and J ends, which lost 4 bases and 1 base, there was a span of 11 bases. The germline gives CDR1 SGHTA, CDR2 FQGTGA. This CDR3 has 14 amino acids.

This CDR3 is CASRTGGGTEAFF. CDR3 nucleotides: TGCGCCAGCAGGACGGGGGGTGGCACTGAAGCTTTCTTT. The chain employs TRBV10-2 and TRBJ1-1; TRBD1 is a possible D gene (5 bases). V was clipped by 6 bases and J by 4 bases, with 12 bases between them. Germline V gene data show CDR1 as WSHSY and CDR2 as SAAADI. This CDR3 region has 13 residues.

The V gene is TRBV19, the J gene TRBJ2-7, with 7 positions matching TRBD1. Germline lookup yields CDR1 LNHDA and CDR2 SQIVND (reference sequence). There are 15 residues in the CDR3. Losses at the gene ends were 5 bases for V and 5 bases for J; bases not matched to a gene: 12. CDR3 amino acids: CASSLTQGEGHEQYF. DNA for the CDR3: TGTGCCAGTAGTTTAACCCAGGGGGAAGGCCACGAGCAGTACTTC.

This clone was observed a few times. The rearrangement joins TRBV19 to TRBJ1-5; 8 positions agree with TRBD1. J gave up 5 bases and V 0 bases, and 3 bases lay outside the gene matches. The CDR3 runs 15 residues. Per the germline V gene, CDR1 is LNHDA and CDR2 is SQIVND (reference sequence). The CDR3 sequence: CASSIEGQVYQPQHF. CDR3 nucleotides: TGTGCCAGTAGTATAGAGGGACAGGTCTATCAGCCCCAGCATTTT.

This chain joins TRBV30 and TRBJ1-5, with D hard to call. Germline V gene sequence: CDR1 GTSNPN, CDR2 SVGIG (reference sequence). CDR3 length: 13 amino acids. V lost 0 bases and J lost 2, with 5 bases in between. CDR3: CAWSVQGNQPQHF. The DNA of the CDR3 is TGTGCCTGGAGTGTACAAGGCAATCAGCCCCAGCATTTT.

This rearrangement joins TRBV19 to TRBJ2-5, with a possible D match to TRBD2 (6 bases). Germline CDR1 LNHDA, CDR2 SQIVND (reference sequence). V shed 5 bases and J shed 5 bases, with 12 bases lying between them. The CDR3 length is 13 residues. CDR3 amino acids: CASSRGSEETQYF. Here the CDR3 DNA reads TGTGCCAGTAGTCGGGGGTCGGAGGAGACCCAGTACTTC.